This entry describes one T cell receptor beta chain. The sample belongs to a study of blood T cell repertoires in COVID-19. About the study: The United States, Italy and Spain provided the acute and convalescent COVID-19 samples. T cells, B-cell-depleted T cells, or PBMCs supplied cDNA or gDNA.

Profiled with immunoSEQ multiplex PCR; TCRdb holds only in-frame clones, not every one. The data hold approximately 170,000 clones, with 82% observed a single time. Germline V gene data show CDR1 as KGHDR and CDR2 as SFDVKD. CDR3 length: 16 amino acids. The V gene lost 4 bases and the J gene lost 0 bases, with 13 bases spanning the gap. Sequencing was performed on peripheral blood. V gene TRBV24-1 combines with J gene TRBJ2-3; a possible D gene is TRBD1 (6 bases). This clonotype originated in a woman of 80 years or more with active or convalescent COVID-19. CDR3 loop: CATSDRTDPSTDTQYF. The CDR3 DNA sequence: TGTGCCACCAGTGACCGGACAGACCCTAGCACAGATACGCAGTATTTT.